A single sample gave rise to the 8 T cell receptor beta chains below, sequenced in a study of blood T cell repertoires in COVID-19. Clones were read by immunoSEQ multiplex PCR, and TCRdb kept only the in-frame ones, dropping some. Of around 460,000 clones listed, roughly 90% are singletons. Sequenced material: peripheral blood. All receptors derive from a man between 18 and 35 years old with COVID-19, enrolled during active disease.

V and J are TRBV18 and TRBJ2-1, with a possible D match to TRBD1 (5 bases). The ends were cut back, 0 bases at V and 7 bases at J, with 13 bases in the middle. The CDR3 extends over 15 amino acids. CDR1 and CDR2 from the germline V gene are KGHSH and LQKENI. The CDR3 region has the DNA TGTGCCAGCTCACCACCGAGAAAGGGGTCAAATGAGCAGTTCTTC. This sequence encodes CASSPPRKGSNEQFF.

The chain joins TRBV18 to TRBJ2-5, with 8 bases fitting TRBD2. Per germline, CDR1 KGHSH and CDR2 LQKENI. V trimming: 3 bases; J trimming: 0 bases; junction bases outside the gene matches: 3. This CDR3 region has 15 residues. The DNA for the CDR3 is TGTGCCAGCTCACCTAGCGGGGTGAACCAAGAGACCCAGTACTTC. As protein: CASSPSGVNQETQYF.

This clone has at least ten counts. V usage is TRBV24-1 and J usage is TRBJ2-5; TRBD2 is a possible D gene (6 bases). CDR3 length equals 12 residues. Germline CDR1 reads KGHDR; CDR2 reads SFDVKD. V was clipped by 7 bases and J by 5 bases, with 10 bases between them. The CDR3 DNA reads as TGTGCCACCAGCGGGGGAGGTGAGACCCAGTACTTC. Translated, it gives CATSGGGETQYF.

This sequence joins TRBV7-9 and TRBJ2-3, with a tentative D call TRBD2 (6 bases). Trimming left V 3 bases short and J 3 bases short, with 13 bases between. Germline lookup yields CDR1 SEHNR and CDR2 FQNEAQ (reference sequence). This CDR3 has 15 amino acids. The CDR3: CASSLAGSSTDTQYF. CDR3 in DNA: TGTGCCAGCAGCTTGGCCGGGAGCTCTACAGATACGCAGTATTTT. Based on the CDR3 plus reference TRBV7-9 and TRBJ2-3, the full variable domain is DTGVSQNPRHKITKRGQNVTFRCDPISEHNRLYWYRQTLGQGPEFLTYFQNEAQLEKSRLLSDRFSAERPKGSFSTLEIQRTEQGDSAMYLCASSLAGSSTDTQYFGPGTRLTVL.

The chain has TRBV5-4 and TRBJ2-7, with D possibly matching TRBD2 (5 bases). Germline V gene sequence: CDR1 SGHNT, CDR2 YYREEE (reference sequence). V was cut by 5 bases and J by 4 bases, with 13 bases left in between. This CDR3 has 13 amino acids. For the CDR3, the DNA is TGTGCCAGCAGTTTTGGGGAGCGATACGAGCAGTACTTC. Encoded protein: CASSFGERYEQYF. Supplemented by reference TRBV5-4 and TRBJ2-7, the full variable domain reads ETGVTQSPTHLIKTRGQQVTLRCSSQSGHNTVSWYQQALGQGPQFIFQYYREEENGRGNFPPRFSGLQFPNYSSELNVNALELDDSALYLCASSFGERYEQYFGPGTRLTVT.

This chain uses TRBV11-2 with TRBJ2-7; perhaps TRBD1 as D (5 bases). The CDR3 totals 16 residues. The V end was cut by 2 bases, the J end by 2 bases, with 16 bases between. The germline V gene encodes CDR1 SGHAT and CDR2 FQNNGV. CDR3 sequence (DNA): TGTGCCAGCAGCTTACTACAGGTGTCCTCTCCCTACGAGCAGTACTTC. Translation: CASSLLQVSSPYEQYF. The entire variable domain, with the rest obtained from reference TRBV11-2 and TRBJ2-7, is as follows: EAGVAQSPRYKIIEKRQSVAFWCNPISGHATLYWYQQILGQGPKLLIQFQNNGVVDDSQLPKDRFSAERLKGVDSTLKIQPAKLEDSAVYLCASSLLQVSSPYEQYFGPGTRLTVT.

This clone was seen once. This chain links TRBV6-5 with TRBJ2-5; 7 bases line up with TRBD2. The CDR3 has 15 residues. From germline, CDR1 is MNHEY and CDR2 SVGAGI. Losses at the gene ends were 0 bases for V and 3 bases for J; bases not matched to a gene: 4. This chain's CDR3 is CASSYSAGEEETQYF. CDR3 DNA: TGTGCCAGCAGTTACTCTGCGGGGGAGGAAGAGACCCAGTACTTC.

The chain links TRBV5-6 to TRBJ2-1, with 9 positions matching TRBD1. Germline V lookup: CDR1 SGHDT, CDR2 YYEEEE. This CDR3 is built from 16 residues. The ends lost 4 bases at V and 9 bases at J; junction bases unmatched: 14. The CDR3 nucleotides read TGTGCCAGCAGCAGAAGAGGGACAGGGAAAGGGAGTGAGCAGTTCTTC. It is translated as CASSRRGTGKGSEQFF.